This T cell receptor beta chain originates from a study of T cells after yellow fever vaccination. Across the study: Fractions containing few cells were prepared with SMART-Seq v4 Ultra Low Input.

About this clonotype: Antigen unknown.

General observations from the study: Reappearance after the booster was seen for most primary-vaccination clones, at 95% to 96% CD4 and more than 80% CD8.

The CDR3 contains 15 residues. By 5'RACE template switching, TCR cDNA was produced, with a universal primer site and UMIs added in the process. TCRdb reprocessed the 5' RACE reads via MiXCR and lists one record per CDR3 protein. The table lists 250,000 to 400,000 distinct CDR3 sequences, around 4.5% of them singletons. The source is a man between 18 and 29 years old who received the YFV17D yellow fever vaccine. The sample in question was PBMCs, obtained 15 days after the yellow fever booster vaccination. This chain uses TRBV1 with TRBJ2-3; the table names TRBD1, a call not compared with the DNA. TRBV1 constitutes a pseudogene. DNA for the CDR3: TGCACCAGCAGCCAAGCCAGGGGGACGGGAGATACGCAGTATTTT. It encodes CTSSQARGTGDTQYF.